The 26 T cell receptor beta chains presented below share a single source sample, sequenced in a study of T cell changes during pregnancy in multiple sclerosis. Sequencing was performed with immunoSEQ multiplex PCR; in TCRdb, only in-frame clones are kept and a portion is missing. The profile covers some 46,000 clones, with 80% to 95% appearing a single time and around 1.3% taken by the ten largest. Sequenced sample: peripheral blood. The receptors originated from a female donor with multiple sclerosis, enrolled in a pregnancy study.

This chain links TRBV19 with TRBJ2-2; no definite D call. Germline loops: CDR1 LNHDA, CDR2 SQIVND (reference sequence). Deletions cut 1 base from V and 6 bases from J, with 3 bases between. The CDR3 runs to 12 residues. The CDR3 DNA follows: TGTGCCAGTAGTATAGTTCCCGGGGAGCTGTTTTTT. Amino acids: CASSIVPGELFF.

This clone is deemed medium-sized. CDR3 DNA sequence: TGTGCCAGCAGTGGGACAGGGAATGGCTACACCTTC. It is translated as CASSGTGNGYTF. The rearrangement links TRBV2 to TRBJ1-2, with 8 bases identical to TRBD1. The junction had 1 base not matched to a gene; V was cut back by 4 bases and J by 6 bases. The CDR3 covers 12 residues. Germline CDR1 is SNHLY and CDR2 is FYNNEI.

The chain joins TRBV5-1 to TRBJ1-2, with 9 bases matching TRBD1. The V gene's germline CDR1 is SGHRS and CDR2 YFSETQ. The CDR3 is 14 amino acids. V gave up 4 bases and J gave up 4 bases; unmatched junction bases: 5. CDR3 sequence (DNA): TGCGCCAGCAGCCCGGACAGGGGCGGCTATGGCTACACCTTC. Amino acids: CASSPDRGGYGYTF. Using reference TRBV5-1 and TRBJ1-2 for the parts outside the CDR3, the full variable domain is KAGVTQTPRYLIKTRGQQVTLSCSPISGHRSVSWYQQTPGQGLQFLFEYFSETQRNKGNFPGRFSGRQFSNSRSEMNVSTLELGDSALYLCASSPDRGGYGYTFGSGTRLTVV.

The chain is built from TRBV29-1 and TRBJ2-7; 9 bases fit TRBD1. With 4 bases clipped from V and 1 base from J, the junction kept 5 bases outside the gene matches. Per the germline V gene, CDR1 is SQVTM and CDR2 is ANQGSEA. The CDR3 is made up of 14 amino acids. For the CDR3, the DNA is TGCAGCGTTGTTACCGGGACAGGGTCCTACGAGCAGTACTTC. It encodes CSVVTGTGSYEQYF.

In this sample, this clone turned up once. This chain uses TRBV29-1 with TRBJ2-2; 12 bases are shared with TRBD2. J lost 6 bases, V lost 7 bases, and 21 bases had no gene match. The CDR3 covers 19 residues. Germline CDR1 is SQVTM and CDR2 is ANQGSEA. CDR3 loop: CSARGTSGYSGPSAGELFF. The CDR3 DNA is TGCAGCGCCCGTGGGACTAGCGGGTATTCGGGACCTTCCGCCGGGGAGCTGTTTTTT.

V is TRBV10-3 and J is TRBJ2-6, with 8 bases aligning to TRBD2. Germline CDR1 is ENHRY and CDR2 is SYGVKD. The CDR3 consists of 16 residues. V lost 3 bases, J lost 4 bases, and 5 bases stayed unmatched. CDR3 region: CAISDMRGVGANVLTF. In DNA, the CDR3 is TGTGCCATCAGTGATATGCGGGGGGTCGGGGCCAACGTCCTGACTTTC.

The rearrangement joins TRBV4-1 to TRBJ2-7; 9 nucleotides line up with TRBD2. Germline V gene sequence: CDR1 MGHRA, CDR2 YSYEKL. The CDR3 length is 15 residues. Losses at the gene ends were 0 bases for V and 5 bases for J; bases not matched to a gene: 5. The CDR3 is CASSQEELAGDEQYF. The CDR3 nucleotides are TGCGCCAGCAGCCAAGAGGAGTTAGCGGGAGACGAGCAGTACTTC.

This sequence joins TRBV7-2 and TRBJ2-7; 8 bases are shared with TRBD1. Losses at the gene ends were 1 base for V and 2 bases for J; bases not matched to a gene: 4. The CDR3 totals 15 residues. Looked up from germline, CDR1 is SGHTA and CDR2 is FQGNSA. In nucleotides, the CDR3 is TGTGCCAGCAGCTTAGTATCACAGGGGGCCTACGAGCAGTACTTC. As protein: CASSLVSQGAYEQYF.

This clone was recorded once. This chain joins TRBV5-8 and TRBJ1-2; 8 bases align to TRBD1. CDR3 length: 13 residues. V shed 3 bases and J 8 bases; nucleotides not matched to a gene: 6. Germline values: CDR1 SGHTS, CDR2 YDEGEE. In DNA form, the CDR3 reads TGTGCCAGCAGCTCCGGACAGGGCAGCGGCTACACCTTC. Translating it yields CASSSGQGSGYTF.

CDR3 nucleotides: TGTGCCAGCAGATCCCTAGCGGGGTCCTACGAGCAGTACTTC. Amino acid sequence: CASRSLAGSYEQYF. The V and J genes are TRBV5-4 and TRBJ2-7; 9 bases line up with TRBD2. The germline CDR1 and CDR2 sequences are SGHNT and YYREEE (reference sequence). The CDR3 is made up of 14 amino acids. The V and J ends lost 5 bases and 1 base, in that order; junction bases with no gene match: 4. The entire variable domain, with the rest obtained from reference TRBV5-4 and TRBJ2-7, is as follows: ETGVTQSPTHLIKTRGQQVTLRCSSQSGHNTVSWYQQALGQGPQFIFQYYREEENGRGNFPPRFSGLQFPNYSSELNVNALELDDSALYLCASRSLAGSYEQYFGPGTRLTVT.

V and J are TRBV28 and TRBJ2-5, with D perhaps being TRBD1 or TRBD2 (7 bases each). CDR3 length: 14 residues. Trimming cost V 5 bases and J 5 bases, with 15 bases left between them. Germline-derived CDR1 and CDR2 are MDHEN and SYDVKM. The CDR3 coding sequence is TGTGCCAGCAGTCCCAGGGGGGGGTGGGAGACCCAGTACTTC. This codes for CASSPRGGWETQYF.

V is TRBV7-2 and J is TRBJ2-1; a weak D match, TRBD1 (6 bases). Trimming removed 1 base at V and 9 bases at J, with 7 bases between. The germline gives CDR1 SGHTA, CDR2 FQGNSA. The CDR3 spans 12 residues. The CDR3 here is CASSLGRGEQFF. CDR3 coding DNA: TGTGCCAGCAGCTTAGGCAGGGGTGAGCAGTTCTTC.

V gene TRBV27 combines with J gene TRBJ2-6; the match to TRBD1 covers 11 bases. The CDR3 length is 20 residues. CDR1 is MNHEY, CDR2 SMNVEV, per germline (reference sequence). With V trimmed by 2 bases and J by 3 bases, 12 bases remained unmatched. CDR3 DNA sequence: TGTGCCAGCAGTTTAACTGGGGAGGGGACAGGGGGGTTTGGGGCCAACGTCCTGACTTTC. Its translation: CASSLTGEGTGGFGANVLTF.

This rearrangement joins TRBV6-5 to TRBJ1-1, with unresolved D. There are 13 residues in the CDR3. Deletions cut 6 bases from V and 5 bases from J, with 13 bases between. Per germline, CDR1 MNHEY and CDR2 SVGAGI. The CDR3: CASSKFGETEAFF. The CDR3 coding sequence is TGTGCCAGCAGCAAATTCGGTGAGACTGAAGCTTTCTTT.

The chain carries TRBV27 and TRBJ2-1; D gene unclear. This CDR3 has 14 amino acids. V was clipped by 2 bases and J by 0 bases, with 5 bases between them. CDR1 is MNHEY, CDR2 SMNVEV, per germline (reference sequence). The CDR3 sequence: CASSLTLSYNEQFF. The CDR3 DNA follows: TGTGCCAGCAGTTTAACCCTCTCCTACAATGAGCAGTTCTTC.

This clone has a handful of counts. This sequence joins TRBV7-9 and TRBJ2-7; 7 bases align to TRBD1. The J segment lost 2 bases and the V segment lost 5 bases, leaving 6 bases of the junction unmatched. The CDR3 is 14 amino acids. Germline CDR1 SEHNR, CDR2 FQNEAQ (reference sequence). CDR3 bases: TGTGCCAGCAGCGCAGGGACAGCCCCCTACGAGCAGTACTTC. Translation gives CASSAGTAPYEQYF.

This CDR3 reads CASSYGQDHEQYF. The CDR3 nucleotides read TGTGCCAGCAGTTACGGACAGGATCACGAGCAGTACTTC. The rearrangement uses TRBV27 and TRBJ2-7, with 7 bases lining up with TRBD1. This CDR3 is built from 13 residues. With 4 bases clipped from V and 5 bases from J, the junction kept 5 bases outside the gene matches. CDR1 MNHEY and CDR2 SMNVEV come from the germline V gene (reference sequence).

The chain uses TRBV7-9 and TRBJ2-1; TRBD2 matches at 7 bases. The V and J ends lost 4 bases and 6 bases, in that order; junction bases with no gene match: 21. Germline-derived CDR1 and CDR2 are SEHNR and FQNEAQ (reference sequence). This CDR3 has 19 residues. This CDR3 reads CASSSLGGASGLKLNEQFF. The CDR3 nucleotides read TGTGCCAGCAGCTCCCTGGGGGGAGCTAGCGGCTTAAAACTCAATGAGCAGTTCTTC.

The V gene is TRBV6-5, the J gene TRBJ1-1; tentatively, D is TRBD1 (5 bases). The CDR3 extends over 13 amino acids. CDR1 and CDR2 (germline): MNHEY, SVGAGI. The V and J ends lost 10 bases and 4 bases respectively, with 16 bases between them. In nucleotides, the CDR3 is TGTGCCATCGCCGAGGGACGCGGCACTGAAGCTTTCTTT. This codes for CAIAEGRGTEAFF.

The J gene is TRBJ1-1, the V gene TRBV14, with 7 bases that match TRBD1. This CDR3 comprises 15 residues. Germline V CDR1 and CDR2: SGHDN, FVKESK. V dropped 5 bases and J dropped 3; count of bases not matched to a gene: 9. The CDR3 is CASSTPTGTHTEAFF. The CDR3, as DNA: TGTGCCAGCAGCACGCCGACAGGGACGCACACTGAAGCTTTCTTT.

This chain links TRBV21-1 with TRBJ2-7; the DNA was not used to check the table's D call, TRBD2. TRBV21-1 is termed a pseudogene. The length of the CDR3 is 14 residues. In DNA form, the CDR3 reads TGTGCCAGCAGCGCCGGGGACCCGGAGGGGGAGCAGTACTTC. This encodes CASSAGDPEGEQYF.

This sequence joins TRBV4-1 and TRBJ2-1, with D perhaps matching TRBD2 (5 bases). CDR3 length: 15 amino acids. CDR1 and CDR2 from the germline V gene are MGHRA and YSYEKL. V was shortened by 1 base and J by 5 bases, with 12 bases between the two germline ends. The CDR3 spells CASSQGRTYNNEQFF. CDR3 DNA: TGCGCCAGCAGCCAAGGGCGGACTTACAACAATGAGCAGTTCTTC.

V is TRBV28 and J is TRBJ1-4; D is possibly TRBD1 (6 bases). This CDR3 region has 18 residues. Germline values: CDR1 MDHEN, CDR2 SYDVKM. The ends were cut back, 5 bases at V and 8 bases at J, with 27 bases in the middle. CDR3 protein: CASSTRRGGASIGEKLFF. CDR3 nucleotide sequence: TGTGCCAGCAGTACCCGGCGCGGGGGCGCATCCATTGGGGAAAAACTGTTTTTT.

The CDR3 region is CASSPRWDTQYF. In DNA form, the CDR3 reads TGTGCCAGCAGCCCTCGGTGGGATACGCAGTATTTT. This chain uses TRBV7-6 with TRBJ2-3, with D unresolved. V lost 5 bases and J 6 bases, leaving 9 bases between the germline ends. This CDR3 contains 12 residues. Looked up from germline, CDR1 is SGHVS and CDR2 is FNYEAQ.

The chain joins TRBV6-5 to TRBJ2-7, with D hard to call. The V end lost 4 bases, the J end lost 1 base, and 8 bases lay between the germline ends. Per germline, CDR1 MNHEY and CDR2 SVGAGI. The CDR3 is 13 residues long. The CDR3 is CASSSGRSYEQYF. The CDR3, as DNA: TGTGCCAGCAGTTCGGGTAGGTCCTACGAGCAGTACTTC.

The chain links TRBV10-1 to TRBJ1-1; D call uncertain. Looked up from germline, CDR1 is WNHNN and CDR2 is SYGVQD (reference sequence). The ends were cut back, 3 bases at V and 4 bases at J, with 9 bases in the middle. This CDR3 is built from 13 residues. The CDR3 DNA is TGCGCCAGCAGTGATGCGGGCTTCACTGAAGCTTTCTTT. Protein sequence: CASSDAGFTEAFF.